This T cell receptor (beta chain) was recorded in a study of shared clonotypes between healthy human individuals. Whole-study context: Three plates each covered CD4 naive and memory; CD8 naive two, CD8 memory one. Study observations and caveats: Sharing across four donors was highest in naive CD4 (roughly 5%) and lowest in memory CD8 (around 0.4%).

Naive-designated CD8 cells lacked CD45RO, were positively enriched for CCR7, and omitted terminally differentiated effector memory CD45RA+ cells. Execution of the assay was at deep level. The assay was immunoSEQ multiplex PCR, and TCRdb's table has in-frame clones only and misses some. Of hundreds of thousands of clones detected, 85% to 95% appear once; the ten largest clones hold 0.11%. Germline values: CDR1 MNHNY, CDR2 SVGAGI (reference sequence). Trimming pared 8 bases from V and 4 bases from J, leaving 9 bases between. This CDR3 is built from 12 residues. A remark on this clone: Its target is not known.

Sequenced: naive CD8+ T cells sorted from blood. This sequence was found in a woman aged 25 to 39 in good health. J is TRBJ1-5 and V is TRBV6-6, with D perhaps matching TRBD1 (6 bases). The CDR3 DNA is TGTGCCAGCCGCGACAGGAATCAGCCCCAGCATTTT. Encoded protein: CASRDRNQPQHF.